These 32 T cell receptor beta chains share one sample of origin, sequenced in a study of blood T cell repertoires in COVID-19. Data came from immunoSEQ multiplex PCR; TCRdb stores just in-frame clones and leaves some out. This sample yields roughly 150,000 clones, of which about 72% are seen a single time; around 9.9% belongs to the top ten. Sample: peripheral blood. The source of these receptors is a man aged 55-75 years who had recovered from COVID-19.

The CDR3 bases are TGTGCCAGCAGACCAGGGGGTGATAACTATGGCTACACCTTC. Translated: CASRPGGDNYGYTF. The J gene is TRBJ1-2, the V gene TRBV7-2; TRBD1 agrees at 7 bases. This CDR3 is built from 14 residues. V lost 6 bases to trimming and J lost 1 base; unmatched junction nucleotides: 5. In germline, CDR1 is SGHTA, CDR2 FQGNSA. Together with reference TRBV7-2 and TRBJ1-2, the CDR3 gives the full variable domain: GAGVSQSPSNKVTEKGKDVELRCDPISGHTALYWYRQSLGQGLEFLIYFQGNSAPDKSGLPSDRFSAERTGGSVSTLTIQRTQQEDSAVYLCASRPGGDNYGYTFGSGTRLTVV.

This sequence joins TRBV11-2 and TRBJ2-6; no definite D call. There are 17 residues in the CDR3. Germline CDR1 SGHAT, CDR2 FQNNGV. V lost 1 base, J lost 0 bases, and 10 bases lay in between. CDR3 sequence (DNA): TGTGCCAGCAGCTTAGTAATTCGTTCCTCTGGGGCCAACGTCCTGACTTTC. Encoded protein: CASSLVIRSSGANVLTF. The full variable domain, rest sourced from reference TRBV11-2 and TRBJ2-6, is EAGVAQSPRYKIIEKRQSVAFWCNPISGHATLYWYQQILGQGPKLLIQFQNNGVVDDSQLPKDRFSAERLKGVDSTLKIQPAKLEDSAVYLCASSLVIRSSGANVLTFGAGSRLTVL.

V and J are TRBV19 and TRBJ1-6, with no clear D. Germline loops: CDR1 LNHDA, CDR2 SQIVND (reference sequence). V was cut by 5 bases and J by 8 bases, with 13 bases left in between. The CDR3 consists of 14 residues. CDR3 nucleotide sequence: TGTGCCAGTAGTCGGGGAACTAGAGATTCACCCCTCCACTTT. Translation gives CASSRGTRDSPLHF.

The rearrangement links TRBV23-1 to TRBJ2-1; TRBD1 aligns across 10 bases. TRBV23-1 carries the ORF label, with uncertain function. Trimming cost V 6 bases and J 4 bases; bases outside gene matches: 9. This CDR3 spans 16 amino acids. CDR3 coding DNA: TGCGCCAGCAGATCAGGGGACAGGGGTTTTTACAATGAGCAGTTCTTC. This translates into CASRSGDRGFYNEQFF.

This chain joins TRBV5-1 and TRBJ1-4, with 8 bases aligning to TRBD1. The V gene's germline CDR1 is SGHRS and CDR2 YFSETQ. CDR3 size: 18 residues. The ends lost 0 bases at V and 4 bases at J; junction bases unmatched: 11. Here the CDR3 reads CASSLDTGTGGDNEKLFF. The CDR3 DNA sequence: TGCGCCAGCAGCTTGGACACCGGGACAGGTGGGGATAATGAAAAACTGTTTTTT.

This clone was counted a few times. The CDR3 is CASSQGGEQPQHF. CDR3 in DNA: TGTGCCAGCAGCCAAGGGGGGGAACAGCCCCAGCATTTT. The V and J genes are TRBV7-9 and TRBJ1-5; TRBD1 might be the D (6 bases). Trimming left V 5 bases short and J 7 bases short, with 12 bases between. The CDR3 consists of 13 residues. Germline V gene lookup returns CDR1 SEHNR and CDR2 FQNEAQ (reference sequence).

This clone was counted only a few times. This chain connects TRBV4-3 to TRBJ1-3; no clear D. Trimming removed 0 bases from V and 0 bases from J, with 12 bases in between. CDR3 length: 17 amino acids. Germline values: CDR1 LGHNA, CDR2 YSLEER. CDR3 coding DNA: TGCGCCAGCAGCCAAGAAGACCAGGTTTACTCTGGAAACACCATATATTTT. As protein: CASSQEDQVYSGNTIYF.

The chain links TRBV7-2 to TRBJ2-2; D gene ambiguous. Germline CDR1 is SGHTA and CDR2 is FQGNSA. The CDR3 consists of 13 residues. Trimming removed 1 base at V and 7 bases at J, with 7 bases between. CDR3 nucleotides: TGTGCCAGCAGCTTAGTTTCGGGCGGGGAGCTGTTTTTT. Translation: CASSLVSGGELFF.

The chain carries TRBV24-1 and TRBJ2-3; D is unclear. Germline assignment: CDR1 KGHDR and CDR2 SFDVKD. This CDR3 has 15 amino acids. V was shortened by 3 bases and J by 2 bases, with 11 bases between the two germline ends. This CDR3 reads CATSDKFEYTDTQYF. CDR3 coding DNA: TGTGCCACCAGTGATAAGTTTGAGTACACAGATACGCAGTATTTT.

CDR3 protein: CASSQEQATYNEQFF. In DNA, the CDR3 is TGCGCCAGCAGCCAAGAACAGGCGACGTACAATGAGCAGTTCTTC. This chain joins TRBV4-1 and TRBJ2-1; a weak D match, TRBD1 (5 bases). CDR1 MGHRA and CDR2 YSYEKL come from the germline V gene. The CDR3 totals 15 residues. V shed 0 bases and J shed 4 bases, with 10 bases lying between them.

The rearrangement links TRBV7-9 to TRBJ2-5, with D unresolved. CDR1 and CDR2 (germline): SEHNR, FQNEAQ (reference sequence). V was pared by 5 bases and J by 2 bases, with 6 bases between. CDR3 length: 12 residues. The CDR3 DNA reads TGTGCCAGCAGCATCAATCAAGAGACCCAGTACTTC. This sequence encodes CASSINQETQYF. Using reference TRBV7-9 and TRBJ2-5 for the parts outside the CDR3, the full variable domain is DTGVSQNPRHKITKRGQNVTFRCDPISEHNRLYWYRQTLGQGPEFLTYFQNEAQLEKSRLLSDRFSAERPKGSFSTLEIQRTEQGDSAMYLCASSINQETQYFGPGTRLLVL.

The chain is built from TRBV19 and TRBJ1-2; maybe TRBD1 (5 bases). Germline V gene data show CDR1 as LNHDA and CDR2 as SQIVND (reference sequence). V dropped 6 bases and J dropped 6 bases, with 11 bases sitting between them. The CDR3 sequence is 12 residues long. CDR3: CASSRGGDGYTF. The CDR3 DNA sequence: TGTGCCAGTAGCAGAGGAGGGGATGGCTACACCTTC.

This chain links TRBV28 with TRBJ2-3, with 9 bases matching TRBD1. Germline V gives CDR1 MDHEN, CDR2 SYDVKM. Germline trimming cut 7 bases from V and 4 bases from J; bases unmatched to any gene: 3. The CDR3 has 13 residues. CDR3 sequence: CASNRQGADTQYF. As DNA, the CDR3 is TGTGCCAGCAATCGACAGGGGGCAGATACGCAGTATTTT.

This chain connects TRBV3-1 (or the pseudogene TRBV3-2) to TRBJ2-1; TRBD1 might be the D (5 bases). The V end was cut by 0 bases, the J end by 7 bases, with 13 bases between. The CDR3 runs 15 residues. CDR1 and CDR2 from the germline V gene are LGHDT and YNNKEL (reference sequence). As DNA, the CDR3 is TGTGCCAGCAGCCAAGATGGGGCTAGTTTTAATGAGCAGTTCTTC. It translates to CASSQDGASFNEQFF.

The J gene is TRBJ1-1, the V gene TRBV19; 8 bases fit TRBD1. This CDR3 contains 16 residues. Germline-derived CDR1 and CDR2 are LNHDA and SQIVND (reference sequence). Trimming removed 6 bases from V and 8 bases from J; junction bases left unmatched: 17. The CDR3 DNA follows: TGTGCCAGTAGGCGGGGCCAGGGGGCCTCGGCGGGGGAAGCTTTCTTT. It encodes CASRRGQGASAGEAFF.

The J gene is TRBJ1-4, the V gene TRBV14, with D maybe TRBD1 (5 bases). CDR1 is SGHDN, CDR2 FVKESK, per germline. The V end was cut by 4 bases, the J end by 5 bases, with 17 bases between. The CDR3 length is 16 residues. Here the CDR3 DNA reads TGTGCCAGCAGCCTCGGAAGCCCCGGGGGAAATGAAAAACTGTTTTTT. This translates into CASSLGSPGGNEKLFF.

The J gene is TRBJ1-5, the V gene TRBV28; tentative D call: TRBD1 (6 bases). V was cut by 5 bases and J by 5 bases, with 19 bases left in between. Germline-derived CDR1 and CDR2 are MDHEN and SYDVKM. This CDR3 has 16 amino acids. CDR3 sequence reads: CASSPPRRGGDQPQHF. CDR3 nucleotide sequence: TGTGCCAGCAGTCCCCCTCGGAGGGGGGGGGATCAGCCCCAGCATTTT. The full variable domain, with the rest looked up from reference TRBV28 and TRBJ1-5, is DVKVTQSSRYLVKRTGEKVFLECVQDMDHENMFWYRQDPGLGLRLIYFSYDVKMKEKGDIPEGYSVSREKKERFSLILESASTNQTSMYLCASSPPRRGGDQPQHFGDGTRLSIL.

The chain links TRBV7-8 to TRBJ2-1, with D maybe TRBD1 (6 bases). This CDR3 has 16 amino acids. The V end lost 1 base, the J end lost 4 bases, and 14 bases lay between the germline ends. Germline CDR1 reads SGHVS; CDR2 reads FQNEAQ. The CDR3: CASSLVGLGAYNEQFF. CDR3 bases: TGTGCCAGCAGCTTAGTTGGCTTGGGGGCGTACAATGAGCAGTTCTTC. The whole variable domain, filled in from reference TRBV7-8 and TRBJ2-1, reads GAGVSQSPRYKVAKRGQDVALRCDPISGHVSLFWYQQALGQGPEFLTYFQNEAQLDKSGLPSDRFFAERPEGSVSTLKIQRTQQEDSAVYLCASSLVGLGAYNEQFFGPGTRLTVL.

CDR3 coding DNA: TGTGCCAGCAGTTACTTTCTCACAGATACGCAGTATTTT. This gives the protein CASSYFLTDTQYF. The chain uses TRBV6-2 or TRBV6-3 and TRBJ2-3; the D is unclear. Germline V gene lookup returns CDR1 MNHEY and CDR2 SVGEGT. Trimming stripped 1 base from V and 2 bases from J, with 4 bases between. CDR3 length equals 13 residues.

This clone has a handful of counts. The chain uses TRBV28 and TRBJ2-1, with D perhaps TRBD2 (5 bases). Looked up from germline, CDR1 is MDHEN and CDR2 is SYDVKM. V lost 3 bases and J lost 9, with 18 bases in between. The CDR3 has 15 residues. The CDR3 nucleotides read TGTGCCAGCAGTTTTAGTTTAAGCGGCGGAGGTGAGCAGTTCTTC. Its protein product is CASSFSLSGGGEQFF. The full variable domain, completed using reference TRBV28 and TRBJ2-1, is DVKVTQSSRYLVKRTGEKVFLECVQDMDHENMFWYRQDPGLGLRLIYFSYDVKMKEKGDIPEGYSVSREKKERFSLILESASTNQTSMYLCASSFSLSGGGEQFFGPGTRLTVL.

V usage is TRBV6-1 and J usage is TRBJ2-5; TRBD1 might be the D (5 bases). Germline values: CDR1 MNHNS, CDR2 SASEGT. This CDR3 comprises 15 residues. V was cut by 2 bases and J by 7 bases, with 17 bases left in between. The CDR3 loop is CASSERAPETATQYF. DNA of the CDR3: TGTGCCAGCAGTGAAAGGGCCCCCGAGACAGCGACCCAGTACTTC.

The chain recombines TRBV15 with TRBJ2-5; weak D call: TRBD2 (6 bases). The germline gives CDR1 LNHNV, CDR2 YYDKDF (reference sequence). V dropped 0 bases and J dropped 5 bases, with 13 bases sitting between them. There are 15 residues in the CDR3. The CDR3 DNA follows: TGTGCCACCAGCAGAGACAGGGTAGCGGAGGAGACCCAGTACTTC. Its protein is CATSRDRVAEETQYF.

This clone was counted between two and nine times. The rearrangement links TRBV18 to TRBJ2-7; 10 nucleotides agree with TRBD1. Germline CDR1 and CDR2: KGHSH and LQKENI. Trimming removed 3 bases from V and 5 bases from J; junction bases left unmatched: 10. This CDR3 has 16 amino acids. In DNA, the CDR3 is TGTGCCAGCTCACCGATACCGGGACAGGGGAGGAACGAGCAGTACTTC. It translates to CASSPIPGQGRNEQYF.

CDR3 sequence: CASSRGTSNTGELFF. The CDR3 bases are TGTGCCAGCAGCCGAGGGACTTCGAACACCGGGGAGCTGTTTTTT. The chain uses TRBV28 and TRBJ2-2, with D possibly TRBD2 on 6 matching bases. The CDR3 is 15 amino acids. V was clipped by 6 bases and J by 0 bases, with 11 bases between them. Germline values: CDR1 MDHEN, CDR2 SYDVKM.

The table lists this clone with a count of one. The CDR3 DNA reads as TGTGCCACCAGTGACACTAGCAGTTACAATGAGCAGTTCTTC. Protein sequence: CATSDTSSYNEQFF. The chain links TRBV24-1 to TRBJ2-1; perhaps TRBD2 as D (6 bases). CDR1 is KGHDR and CDR2 is SFDVKD in the germline V gene. V gave up 4 bases and J gave up 4 bases, with 10 bases separating them. CDR3 length equals 14 residues.

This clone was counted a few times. The CDR3 region has the DNA TGTGCCAGCAGCAGAGGGACAGGGGGCAGGGGCTACACCTTC. Residues: CASSRGTGGRGYTF. This chain links TRBV7-8 with TRBJ1-2; 12 positions match TRBD1. There are 14 residues in the CDR3. From germline, CDR1 is SGHVS and CDR2 FQNEAQ. V trimming: 5 bases; J trimming: 8 bases; junction bases outside the gene matches: 6.

This CDR3 reads CASSYHRDTGELFF. CDR3 nucleotide sequence: TGTGCCAGCAGTTACCACAGGGATACCGGGGAGCTGTTTTTT. This chain uses TRBV6-2 or TRBV6-3 with TRBJ2-2; D may be TRBD1 (6 bases). The V gene lost 2 bases and the J gene lost 5 bases, with 9 bases spanning the gap. The CDR3 runs 14 residues. In germline, CDR1 is MNHEY, CDR2 SVGEGT.

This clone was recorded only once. As DNA, the CDR3 is TGCGCCAGCAGCCAAAGACTAGCGGGCGCCGGCGCTGAGCAGTTCTTC. Its translation: CASSQRLAGAGAEQFF. This sequence joins TRBV4-3 and TRBJ2-1, with 10 nucleotides matching TRBD2. The germline CDR1 and CDR2 sequences are LGHNA and YSLEER. This CDR3 comprises 16 residues. V lost 2 bases and J lost 9; bases outside the gene matches: 10.

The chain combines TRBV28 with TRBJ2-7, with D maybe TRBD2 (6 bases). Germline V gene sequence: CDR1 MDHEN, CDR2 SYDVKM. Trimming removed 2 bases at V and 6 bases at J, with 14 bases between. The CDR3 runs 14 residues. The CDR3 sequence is CASSLGGGVSEQYF. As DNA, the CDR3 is TGTGCCAGCAGTTTAGGTGGAGGGGTCAGCGAGCAGTACTTC.

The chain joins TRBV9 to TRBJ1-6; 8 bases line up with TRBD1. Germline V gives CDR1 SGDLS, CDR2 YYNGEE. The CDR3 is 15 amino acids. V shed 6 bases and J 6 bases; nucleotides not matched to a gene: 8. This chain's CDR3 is CASTQGTGVNSPLHF. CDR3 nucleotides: TGTGCCAGCACCCAGGGGACAGGAGTTAATTCACCCCTCCACTTT.

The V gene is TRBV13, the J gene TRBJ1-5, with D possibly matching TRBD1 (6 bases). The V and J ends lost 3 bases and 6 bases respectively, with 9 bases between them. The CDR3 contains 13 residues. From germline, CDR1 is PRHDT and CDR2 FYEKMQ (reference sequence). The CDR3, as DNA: TGTGCCAGCAGCTTGGCAGGGGCTCAGCCCCAGCATTTT. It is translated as CASSLAGAQPQHF. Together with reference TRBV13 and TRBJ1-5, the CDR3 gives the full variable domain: AAGVIQSPRHLIKEKRETATLKCYPIPRHDTVYWYQQGPGQDPQFLISFYEKMQSDKGSIPDRFSAQQFSDYHSELNMSSLELGDSALYFCASSLAGAQPQHFGDGTRLSIL.

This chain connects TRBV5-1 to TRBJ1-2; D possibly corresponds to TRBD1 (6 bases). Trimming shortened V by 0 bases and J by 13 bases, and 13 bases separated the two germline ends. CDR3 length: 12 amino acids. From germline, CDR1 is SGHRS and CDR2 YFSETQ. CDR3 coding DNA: TGCGCCAGCAGCTTGGGACAGGCCGTGACCACCTTC. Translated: CASSLGQAVTTF.